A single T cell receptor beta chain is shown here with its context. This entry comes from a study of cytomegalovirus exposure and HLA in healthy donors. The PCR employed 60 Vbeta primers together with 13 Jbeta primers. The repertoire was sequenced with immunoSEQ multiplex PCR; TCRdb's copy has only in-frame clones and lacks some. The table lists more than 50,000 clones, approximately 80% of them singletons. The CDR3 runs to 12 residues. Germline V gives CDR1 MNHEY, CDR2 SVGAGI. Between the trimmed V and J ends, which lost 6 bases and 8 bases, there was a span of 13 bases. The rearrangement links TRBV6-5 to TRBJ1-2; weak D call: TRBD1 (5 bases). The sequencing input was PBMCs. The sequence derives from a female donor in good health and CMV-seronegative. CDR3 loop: CASSRAGEGYTF. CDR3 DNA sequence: TGTGCCAGCAGCAGGGCGGGGGAGGGCTACACCTTC.